This T cell receptor beta chain was captured in a study of response to subunit inactivated influenza vaccine (dated by TCRdb to the late 2010s). Regarding the complete study: To follow how T cells responded to a trivalent subunit inactivated influenza vaccine, the researchers relied on deep quantitative profiling of the T cell receptor repertoire.

Libraries came from RT-PCR. The reads were generated on an Illumina HiSeq 2500. TCRdb reprocessing: public reads trimmed at Q25 with fastp, clones called with MiXCR, in-frame beta chains kept. Duplicate CDR3 protein sequences are folded into a single record with the most common DNA and genes. Recorded for this sample are hundreds of thousands of distinct CDR3 sequences; 10% to 15% of them occurred a single time. The ten largest clones capture roughly 10% of the sample. Comment on this clonotype: Which antigen it targets is not known. Base qualities are not at hand, and no much larger clone is one base apart.

Looking up the germline V gene yields CDR1 MDHEN and CDR2 SYDVKM. There are 15 amino acids in the CDR3, from cysteine to phenylalanine inclusive. The retained sequence is limited to the CDR3, 45 bases, with the frame set at the first base. Relative to germline, V is missing 5 bases and J is missing 5 bases, with 7 bases of the junction outside any gene match. What the work shows at the level of the full study, not this receptor alone: According to the authors, only a limited number of new T cells may be recruited by each seasonal influenza vaccination.

The sequencing used PBMCs from blood, collected on the day of vaccination. This clonotype was sampled from a man aged 45-65 years who received an inactivated influenza vaccine. Donor details come from another sample of the same person, matched by shared clones. The sequence links TRBV28 to TRBJ2-7, with 12 bases matching TRBD2. The DNA reads as follows: TGTGCCAGCAGTCGATTGACTAGCGGGAGCGACGAGCAGTACTTC. Its coded protein is CASSRLTSGSDEQYF.